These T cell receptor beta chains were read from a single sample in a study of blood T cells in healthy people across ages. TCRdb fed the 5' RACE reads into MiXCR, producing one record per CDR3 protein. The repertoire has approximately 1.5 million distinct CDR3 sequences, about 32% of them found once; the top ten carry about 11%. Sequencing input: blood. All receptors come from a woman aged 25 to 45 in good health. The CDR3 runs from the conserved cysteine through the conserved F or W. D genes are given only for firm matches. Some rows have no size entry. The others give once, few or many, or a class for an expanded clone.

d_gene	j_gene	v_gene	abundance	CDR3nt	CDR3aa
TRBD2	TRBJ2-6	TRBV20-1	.	TGCAGTGCTGCTAGCGGGAATGGGGCCAACGTCCTGACTTTC	CSAASGNGANVLTF
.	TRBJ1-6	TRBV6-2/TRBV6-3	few	TGTGCCACGGGCCGGTCGTCCTATAATTCACCCCTCCACTTT	CATGRSSYNSPLHF
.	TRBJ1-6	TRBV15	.	TGTGCCACCAGCAGACCGGGACAACCCCTCCACTTT	CATSRPGQPLHF
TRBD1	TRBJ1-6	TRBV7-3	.	TGTGCCAGCAGCCCGACAGGGGTAGACTCACCCCTCCACTTT	CASSPTGVDSPLHF
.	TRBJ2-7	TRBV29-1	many	TGCAGCGTGGGGGGGGACACCCCGGTGGAGCAGTACTTC	CSVGGDTPVEQYF
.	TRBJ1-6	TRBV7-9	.	TGTGCCAGCAGCTGGCCCCCTTCACCCCTCCACTTT	CASSWPPSPLHF
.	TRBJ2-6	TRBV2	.	TGTGCCTGGATGGTCACCGGGGCCAACGTCCCGACTTTC	CAWMVTGANVPTF
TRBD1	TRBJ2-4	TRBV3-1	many	TGTGCCAGCAGCCAAGGGGACAGTGACATTCAGTACTTC	CASSQGDSDIQYF
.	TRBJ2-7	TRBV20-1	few	TGCAGTGCTGGGGTAGGGGCCACCTCACAAGAGCAGTACTTC	CSAGVGATSQEQYF
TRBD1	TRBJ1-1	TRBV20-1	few	TGCAGTGCAGAGGACAGGCGGAACACTGAAGCTTTCTTT	CSAEDRRNTEAFF
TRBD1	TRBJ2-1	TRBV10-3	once	TGTGCCAGTCTGGACAGGGACGGCAATGAGCAGTTCTTC	CASLDRDGNEQFF
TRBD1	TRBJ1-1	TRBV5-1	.	TGCGCCAGCAGCTTTACCGCCGGGACAGTGGTTATGAACACTGAAGCTTTCTTT	CASSFTAGTVVMNTEAFF
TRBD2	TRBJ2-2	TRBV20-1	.	TGCAGTGCTGAATACGGGACTAGCGGGACCGGGGAGCTGTTTTTT	CSAEYGTSGTGELFF
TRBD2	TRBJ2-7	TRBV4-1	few	TGCGCCAGCAGCCAACCCACGGGGACTACCTACGAGCAGTACTTC	CASSQPTGTTYEQYF
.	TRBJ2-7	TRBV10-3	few	TGTGCCATCAGTGAGTCGAGGTCGGAGAGGGCCGAGCAGTACTTC	CAISESRSERAEQYF
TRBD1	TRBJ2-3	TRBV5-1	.	TGCGCCAGCAGCTTGGCCCCGGGACAGTCCACAGATACGCAGTATTTT	CASSLAPGQSTDTQYF
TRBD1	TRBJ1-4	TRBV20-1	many	TGCAGTGCCGTGGACAGGGAGGGTGAAAAACTGTTTTTT	CSAVDREGEKLFF
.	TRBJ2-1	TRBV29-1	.	TGCAGCGCCCGATGGAAGATGAAGAATGAGCAGTTCTTC	CSARWKMKNEQFF
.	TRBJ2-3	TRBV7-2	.	TGTGCCAGCAAAGAATTGGGAGCTACAGATACGCAGTATTTT	CASKELGATDTQYF
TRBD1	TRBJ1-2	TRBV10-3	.	TGTGCCATCAGATGGTCAGGGGGCAACTATGGCTACACCTTC	CAIRWSGGNYGYTF
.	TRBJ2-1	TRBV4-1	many	TGCGCCAGCAGCCACCCCAGGGTCAATGAGCAGTTCTTC	CASSHPRVNEQFF
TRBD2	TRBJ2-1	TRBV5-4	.	TGTGCCAGCAGCCCTTGGCGGGAGAGGCTGGGTGAGCAGTTCTTC	CASSPWRERLGEQFF